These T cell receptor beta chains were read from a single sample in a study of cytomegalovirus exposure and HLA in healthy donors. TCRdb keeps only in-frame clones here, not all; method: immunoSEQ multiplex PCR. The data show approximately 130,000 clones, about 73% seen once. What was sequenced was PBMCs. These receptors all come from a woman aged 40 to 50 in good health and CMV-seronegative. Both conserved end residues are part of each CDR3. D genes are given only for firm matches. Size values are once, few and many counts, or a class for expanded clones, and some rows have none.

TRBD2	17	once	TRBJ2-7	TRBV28	TGTGCCAGCAGGCGACTAGCGGGAAGGACTAAAACCTACGAGCAGTACTTC	CASRRLAGRTKTYEQYF
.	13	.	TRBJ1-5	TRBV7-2	TGTGCCAGCAGCTTCCGGGGCAATCAGCCCCAGCATTTT	CASSFRGNQPQHF
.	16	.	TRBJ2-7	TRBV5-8	TGTGCCAGCAGCCCCACGCCCGGCAGGCCTACCTACGAGCAGTACTTC	CASSPTPGRPTYEQYF
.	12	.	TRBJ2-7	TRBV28	TGTGCCAGCAGTTCATTGAGGGAGAGGCTGTACTTC	CASSSLRERLYF
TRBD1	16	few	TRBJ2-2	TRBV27	TGTGCCAGCAGTACCTCCGGGACAGGCAACACCGGGGAGCTGTTTTTT	CASSTSGTGNTGELFF
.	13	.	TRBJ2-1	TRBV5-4	TGTGCCAGCAGCTTGGGGGCGGGCAATGAGCAGTTCTTC	CASSLGAGNEQFF
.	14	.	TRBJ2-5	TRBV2	TGTGCCAGCAGCCAGGACAGAGTAGGGGAGACCCAGTACTTC	CASSQDRVGETQYF
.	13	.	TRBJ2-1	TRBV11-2	TGTGCCAGCAGCTTAGCAGGAAACAATGAGCAGTTCTTC	CASSLAGNNEQFF
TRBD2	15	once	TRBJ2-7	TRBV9	TGTGCCAGCAGCGCATCTAGCGGGATACCCTACGAGCAGTACTTC	CASSASSGIPYEQYF
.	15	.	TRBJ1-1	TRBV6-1	TGTGCCAGCAGTCTCTACGGGTCCTCGAACACTGAAGCTTTCTTT	CASSLYGSSNTEAFF
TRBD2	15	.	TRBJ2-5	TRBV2	TGTGCCAGCACCCCGGGAAGCGGGAGGGGAGAGACCCAGTACTTC	CASTPGSGRGETQYF
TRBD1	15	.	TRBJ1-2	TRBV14	TGTGCCAGCAGCCGCGCCGGGACAGGGACTAGGGGCTACACCTTC	CASSRAGTGTRGYTF
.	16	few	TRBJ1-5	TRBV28	TGTGCCAGCAGTTCCCCAGCGGGGCAGGCCGATCAGCCCCAGCATTTT	CASSSPAGQADQPQHF
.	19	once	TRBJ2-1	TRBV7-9	TGTGCCAGCAGCCTAGGGCTCGGCAGGGGCCTGGCATTTGGGAATGAGCAGTTCTTC	CASSLGLGRGLAFGNEQFF
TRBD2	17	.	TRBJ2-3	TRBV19	TGTGCCAGTAGTTCTTCCGGGACTAGCGGGAGGGCTGAGACGCAGTATTTT	CASSSSGTSGRAETQYF
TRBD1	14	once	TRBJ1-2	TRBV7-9	TGTTGCAGCAGCGTGGGACAGGGGAGTGGTGGCTACACCTTC	CCSSVGQGSGGYTF
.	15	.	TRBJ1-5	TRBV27	TGTGCCAGCAGTTGGTTAGCAGATAGCAATCAGCCCCAGCATTTT	CASSWLADSNQPQHF
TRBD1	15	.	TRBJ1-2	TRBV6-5	TGTGCCAGCAGTTATTCAACAGGGGGTGTCTATGGCTACACCTTC	CASSYSTGGVYGYTF
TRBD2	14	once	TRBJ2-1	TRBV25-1	TGTGCCAGCAGTAAGGCGGGAGGGCGCCTTGAGCAGTTCTTC	CASSKAGGRLEQFF
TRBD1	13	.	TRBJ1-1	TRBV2	TGTGCCAGCATCCAGGTCCGGGACAGTGAAGCTTTCTTT	CASIQVRDSEAFF
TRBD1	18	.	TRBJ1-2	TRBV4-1	TGCGCCAGCAGCCCACAAGGCGGGACAGGGGGCGCCTCCAGGGGCTACACCTTC	CASSPQGGTGGASRGYTF
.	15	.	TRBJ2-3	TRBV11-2	TGTGCCAGCAGAATCGGGAGTCGCGGTAGGGATACGCAGTATTTT	CASRIGSRGRDTQYF
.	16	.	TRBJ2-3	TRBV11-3	TGTGCCAGCAGCTTAGACGGACAGATACACACAGATACGCAGTATTTT	CASSLDGQIHTDTQYF
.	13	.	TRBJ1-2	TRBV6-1	TGTGCCAGCAGTGAAGCGAAACGGGTTGGCTACACCTTC	CASSEAKRVGYTF
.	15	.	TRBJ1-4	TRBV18	TGTGCCAGCTCACCGGGGGGAACGACTAATGAAAAACTGTTTTTT	CASSPGGTTNEKLFF
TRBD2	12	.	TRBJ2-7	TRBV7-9	TGTTCCAGCACCCCGGGGGGAGTCGAGCAGTACTTC	CSSTPGGVEQYF
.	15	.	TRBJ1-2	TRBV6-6	TGTGCCAGCAGTTACTCCGCAGGCTTTAACTATGGCTACACCTTC	CASSYSAGFNYGYTF
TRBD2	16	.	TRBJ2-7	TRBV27	TGTGCCAGCAGTTTATCCACGGGAGGATTGAAGTACGAGCAGTACTTC	CASSLSTGGLKYEQYF
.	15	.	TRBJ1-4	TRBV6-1	TGTGCCAGCAGTGAAGGTCGCTTACCGAGTATTGGACTGTTTTTT	CASSEGRLPSIGLFF
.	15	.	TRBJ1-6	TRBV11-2	TGTGCCAGCAGCTTAGATCCGGGGGGCACCTCACCCCTCCACTTT	CASSLDPGGTSPLHF
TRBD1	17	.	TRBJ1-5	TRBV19	TGTGCCAGTAGTATCGTACTACAGGGGGGGTACAATCAGCCCCAGCATTTT	CASSIVLQGGYNQPQHF
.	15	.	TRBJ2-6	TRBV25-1	TGTGCCAGCAGCCCCGGGGGAACTGGGGCCAACGTCCTGACTTTC	CASSPGGTGANVLTF
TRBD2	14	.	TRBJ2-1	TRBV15	TGTGCCACCAGCCGGACTAGCGAGACTAATGAGCAGTTCTTC	CATSRTSETNEQFF
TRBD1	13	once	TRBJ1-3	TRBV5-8	TGTGCCAGCAGCTCGGACAGGGAGGGAGCCATATATTTT	CASSSDREGAIYF
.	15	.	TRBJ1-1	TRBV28	TGTGCCAGCAGTTATCCGATCTCTATGAACACTGAAGCTTTCTTT	CASSYPISMNTEAFF
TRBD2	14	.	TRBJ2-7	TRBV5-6	TGTGCCAGCAGCTTGGGGGGAGGGCCCTACGAGCAGTACTTC	CASSLGGGPYEQYF
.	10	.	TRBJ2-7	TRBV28	TGTGCCAGTGGACTTTACGAGCAGTACTTC	CASGLYEQYF
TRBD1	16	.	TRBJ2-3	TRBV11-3	TGTGCCAGCAGCTTATTTTCACAGGGGAGAACAGATACGCAGTATTTT	CASSLFSQGRTDTQYF
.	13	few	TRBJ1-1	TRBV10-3	TGTGCCATCAGTGAGTCGAGGGACACTGAAGCTTTCTTT	CAISESRDTEAFF
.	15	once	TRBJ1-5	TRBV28	TGTGCCAGCAGCACCCTCGGGACAAGCAATCAGCCCCAGCATTTT	CASSTLGTSNQPQHF
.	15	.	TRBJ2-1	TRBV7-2	TGTGCCAGCAGCTTGGCCCCCTGGTCCTACAATGAGCAGTTCTTC	CASSLAPWSYNEQFF
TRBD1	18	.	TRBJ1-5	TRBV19	TGTGCCAGTAGTGGACCCCGGGACAGGGTCTATAGCAATCAGCCCCAGCATTTT	CASSGPRDRVYSNQPQHF
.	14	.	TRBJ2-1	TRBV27	TGTGCCAGCAGTTACCGAAGGGGATACAATGAGCAGTTCTTC	CASSYRRGYNEQFF
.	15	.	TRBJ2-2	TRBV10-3	TGTGCCATCAGTGATGTGGACTTGAGGGCCGGGGAGCTGTTTTTT	CAISDVDLRAGELFF
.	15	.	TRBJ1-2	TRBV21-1	TGTGCCAGCAGCAAAAACAGGGGGCAGGGGAATGGCTACACCTTC	CASSKNRGQGNGYTF
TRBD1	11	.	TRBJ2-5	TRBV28	TGTGCCAGCAGTCTGGACAGGGCCCAGTACTTC	CASSLDRAQYF
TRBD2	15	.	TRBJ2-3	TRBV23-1	TGCGCCAGCAGAGGAACGGGGGGACCCACAGATACGCAGTATTTT	CASRGTGGPTDTQYF
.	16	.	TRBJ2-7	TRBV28	TGTGCCAGCAGTCACCTCGGCAGGGGATATTCCTACGAGCAGTACTTC	CASSHLGRGYSYEQYF
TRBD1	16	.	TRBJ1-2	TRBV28	TGTGCCAGCAAATTGACAGGGGGCGGTTTGATTTCTGGCTACACCTTC	CASKLTGGGLISGYTF
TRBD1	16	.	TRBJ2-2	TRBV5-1	TGCGCCAGCAGCTTGGCGGAACAGGGGAGCACCGGGGAGCTGTTTTTT	CASSLAEQGSTGELFF
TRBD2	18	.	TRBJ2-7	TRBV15	TGTGCCACCAGCGCAGGTTTAGGAGCGGGAGGTCTAAGGTACGAGCAGTACTTC	CATSAGLGAGGLRYEQYF
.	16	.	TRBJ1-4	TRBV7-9	TGTTCCAGCACCACCGACAGTCCCGCAACTAATGAAAAACTGTTTTTT	CSSTTDSPATNEKLFF
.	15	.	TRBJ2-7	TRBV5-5	TGTGCCAGCAGCTTGCCTGGGGCAGAGTTTTGGGAGCAGTACTTC	CASSLPGAEFWEQYF
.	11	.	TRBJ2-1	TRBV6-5	TGTGCCAGCAGTACATACAATGAGCAGTTCTTC	CASSTYNEQFF
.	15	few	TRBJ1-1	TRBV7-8	TGTGCCAGCAGCTTAAACCCCGACTTGAACACTGAAGCTTTCTTT	CASSLNPDLNTEAFF
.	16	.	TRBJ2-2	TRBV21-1	TGTGCCAGCAGCAAGCAACTAGCGGGAGGGACCGGGGAGCTGTTTTTT	CASSKQLAGGTGELFF
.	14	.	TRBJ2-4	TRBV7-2	TGTGCCAGCACCGGGGGACAGGCCAAAAACATTCAGTACTTC	CASTGGQAKNIQYF
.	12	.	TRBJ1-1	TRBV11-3	TGTGCCAGCTCGAGAGGTAACACTGAAGCTTTCTTT	CASSRGNTEAFF
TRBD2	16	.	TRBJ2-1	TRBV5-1	TGCGCCAGCAGCTTGGCCCAAGCGGGAATCAACAATGAGCAGTTCTTC	CASSLAQAGINNEQFF
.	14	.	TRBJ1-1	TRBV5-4	TGTGCCAGCAGCTTGGCTGCGGGGTGGGCTGAAGCTTTCTTT	CASSLAAGWAEAFF